Below, 21 T cell receptor beta chains from the same sample are listed, as sequenced in a study of CD8 T cells in ankylosing spondylitis. MiXCR, applied by TCRdb to the 5' RACE reads, yields one record per CDR3 protein. The data hold approximately 220,000 distinct CDR3 sequences, with roughly 25% observed a single time. Material: blood, either unsorted or a sorted T cell fraction (not recorded which). These receptors were collected from a male donor with ankylosing spondylitis or in good health (not recorded which).

This clonotype was counted a few times. J is TRBJ1-5 and V is TRBV20-1, with 8 positions matching TRBD1. The junction had 6 bases not matched to a gene; V was cut back by 0 bases and J by 5 bases. From germline, CDR1 is DFQATT and CDR2 SNEGSKA (reference sequence). The CDR3 covers 15 residues. The CDR3 DNA sequence: TGCAGTGCTAGAGAGGGGACAGGTTCACATCAGCCCCAGCATTTT. Translation gives CSAREGTGSHQPQHF.

The rearrangement links TRBV20-1 to TRBJ2-2; the D gene could be TRBD1 or TRBD2 (6 bases each). The CDR3 sequence is 14 residues long. Between the trimmed V and J ends, which lost 8 bases and 1 base, there was a span of 14 bases. Germline loops: CDR1 DFQATT, CDR2 SNEGSKA (reference sequence). The CDR3 here is CSLRGRLNTGELFF. The DNA for the CDR3 is TGCAGTCTAAGGGGGAGGTTGAACACCGGGGAGCTGTTTTTT.

This clonotype has a count of ten or more. This chain joins TRBV7-9 and TRBJ1-1; D is unresolved. The CDR3 has 13 residues. Per the germline V gene, CDR1 is SEHNR and CDR2 is FQNEAQ (reference sequence). Trimming shortened V by 5 bases and J by 0 bases, and 7 bases separated the two germline ends. CDR3 in DNA: TGTGCCAGCAGCCCACCAGTGAACACTGAAGCTTTCTTT. It translates to CASSPPVNTEAFF.

The table lists this clonotype with a few counts. The chain combines TRBV29-1 with TRBJ2-1; TRBD2 matches at 12 bases. CDR1 and CDR2 (germline): SQVTM, ANQGSEA. V lost 7 bases, J lost 10 bases, and 5 bases stayed unmatched. The CDR3 extends over 12 amino acids. CDR3 bases: TGCAGCGGGTGGACTAGCGGGGAAGAGCAGTTCTTC. Protein product: CSGWTSGEEQFF.

Many counts were recorded for this clonotype. The J gene is TRBJ1-5, the V gene TRBV15; 8 bases agree with TRBD1. Losses at the gene ends were 7 bases for V and 7 bases for J; bases not matched to a gene: 9. Germline assignment: CDR1 LNHNV and CDR2 YYDKDF (reference sequence). CDR3 length: 14 amino acids. CDR3 DNA: TGTGCCACCACCATAGGACAGGGAGACCAGCCCCAGCATTTT. Protein: CATTIGQGDQPQHF.

The rearrangement joins TRBV7-2 to TRBJ2-5, with 8 bases aligning to TRBD1. V gave up 5 bases and J gave up 3 bases; unmatched junction bases: 14. From germline, CDR1 is SGHTA and CDR2 FQGNSA. The CDR3 sequence is 17 residues long. The CDR3 sequence: CASSTDPRQTGEETQYF. The DNA for the CDR3 is TGTGCCAGCAGCACCGATCCGCGCCAGACAGGGGAAGAGACCCAGTACTTC.

The table lists this clonotype with many counts. The chain couples TRBV25-1 to TRBJ1-5, with D possibly TRBD1 on 5 matching bases. V lost 9 bases to trimming and J lost 6 bases, with 18 bases between them. The length of the CDR3 is 14 residues. Germline values: CDR1 MGHDK, CDR2 SYGVNS. The CDR3: CASHPGGPGQPQHF. Written as DNA, the CDR3 is TGTGCCAGTCACCCCGGGGGTCCGGGTCAGCCCCAGCATTTT.

This clonotype was recorded at least ten times. The genes are TRBV12-3 or TRBV12-4 and TRBJ2-3, with no clear D. The CDR3 covers 15 residues. Trimming pared 6 bases from V and 0 bases from J, leaving 13 bases between. This CDR3 reads CASRPLGPSTDTQYF. The CDR3 DNA follows: TGTGCCAGCAGGCCCCTAGGACCTAGCACAGATACGCAGTATTTT.

This chain connects TRBV12-3 or TRBV12-4 to TRBJ1-2; maybe TRBD1 (5 bases). Trimming cost V 7 bases and J 7 bases, with 19 bases left between them. The CDR3 has 14 amino acids. CDR3 DNA: TGTGCCAGCAACCCGGGAGGACAAAGTATTGGCTACACCTTC. Translation gives CASNPGGQSIGYTF.

This clonotype was counted only a few times. The J gene is TRBJ2-3, the V gene TRBV5-1; 10 bases align to TRBD2. The CDR3 loop spans 14 amino acids. The germline V gene has CDR1 SGHRS and CDR2 YFSETQ. V shed 4 bases, J shed 6 bases, and the junction held 5 bases outside the gene matches. CDR3 sequence (DNA): TGCGCCAGCAGCGACACTAGCGGGGCCGATACGCAGTATTTT. Encoded protein: CASSDTSGADTQYF.

The chain links TRBV12-3 or TRBV12-4 to TRBJ2-7, with D perhaps matching TRBD2 (6 bases). The CDR3 spans 14 residues. Trimming left V 5 bases short and J 3 bases short, with 14 bases between. This chain's CDR3 is CASSQGGLIYEQYF. DNA for the CDR3: TGTGCCAGCAGTCAAGGAGGGCTTATCTACGAGCAGTACTTC.

This clonotype was detected many times. This chain uses TRBV11-2 with TRBJ2-2; 9 bases fit TRBD2. This CDR3 contains 18 residues. The trim removed 5 bases at V and 4 bases at J, leaving 14 bases unmatched. Looked up from germline, CDR1 is SGHAT and CDR2 is FQNNGV. The CDR3 DNA follows: TGTGCCAGCAGCCTAAGACTAGCGGCCTGGAGAGTCACCGGGGAGCTGTTTTTT. This sequence encodes CASSLRLAAWRVTGELFF.

This clonotype was detected ten times or more. V and J are TRBV6-2 or TRBV6-3 and TRBJ2-2; tentative D call: TRBD2 (5 bases). Germline CDR1 is MNHEY and CDR2 is SVGEGT. Trimming stripped 2 bases from V and 0 bases from J, with 13 bases between. The CDR3 sequence is 17 residues long. CDR3 bases: TGTGCCAGCAGTTACAGGGTTAGCGCAGCGAACACCGGGGAGCTGTTTTTT. Amino acids: CASSYRVSAANTGELFF.

Many counts were recorded for this clonotype. This sequence joins TRBV5-4 and TRBJ1-4; D not certain. CDR3 length equals 14 residues. CDR1 is SGHNT and CDR2 is YYREEE in the germline V gene (reference sequence). Between the trimmed V and J ends, which lost 4 bases and 7 bases, there was a span of 14 bases. The CDR3 is CASSPRGEGEKLFF. The DNA for the CDR3 is TGTGCCAGCAGCCCGCGGGGTGAGGGTGAAAAACTGTTTTTT.

This clonotype came up many times. The V and J genes are TRBV4-3 and TRBJ1-4; D not certain. Germline CDR1 LGHNA, CDR2 YSLEER. The V end was cut by 1 base, the J end by 7 bases, with 13 bases between. The CDR3 covers 15 residues. As DNA, the CDR3 is TGCGCCAGCAGCCAAGCTTCCGAAAGGCGTGAAAAACTGTTTTTT. Amino acids: CASSQASERREKLFF.

This clonotype was observed many times. This chain joins TRBV5-1 and TRBJ1-1; D remains unclear. Germline V CDR1 and CDR2: SGHRS, YFSETQ. Trimming left V 1 base short and J 5 bases short, with 12 bases between. The CDR3 covers 14 residues. The CDR3 sequence: CASSLPLGGTEAFF. The CDR3 DNA is TGCGCCAGCAGCTTGCCGCTGGGCGGGACTGAAGCTTTCTTT.

The chain uses TRBV4-2 and TRBJ1-1; no definite D call. V lost 0 bases and J lost 4, with 12 bases in between. There are 15 residues in the CDR3. Germline-derived CDR1 and CDR2 are LGHNA and YNFKEQ. The CDR3 DNA is TGTGCCAGCAGCCAAGAGGGCACCGTGGGCACTGAAGCTTTCTTT. Its translation is CASSQEGTVGTEAFF.

Many counts were recorded for this clonotype. V is TRBV5-1 and J is TRBJ1-1; a weak D match, TRBD1 (5 bases). The germline V gene encodes CDR1 SGHRS and CDR2 YFSETQ. The CDR3 sequence is 15 residues long. V lost 3 bases and J 8 bases, leaving 20 bases between the germline ends. CDR3 DNA: TGCGCCAGCAGCTCAGCCTTGGGGCCCCCCGAGGAAGCTTTCTTT. Protein: CASSSALGPPEEAFF.

V usage is TRBV12-3 or TRBV12-4 and J usage is TRBJ1-5; TRBD1 matches 9 bases. V lost 0 bases to trimming and J lost 3 bases; unmatched junction nucleotides: 6. The length of the CDR3 is 17 residues. The CDR3 DNA sequence: TGTGCCAGCAGTTTAGCGCTGACAGGGGGGAACAATCAGCCCCAGCATTTT. Its protein is CASSLALTGGNNQPQHF.

This sequence joins TRBV6-1 and TRBJ2-7; 9 bases are shared with TRBD1. V lost 5 bases and J lost 5; bases outside the gene matches: 10. Per the germline V gene, CDR1 is MNHNS and CDR2 is SASEGT. The length of the CDR3 is 15 residues. CDR3 coding DNA: TGTGCCAGCAGTCCGCTCCGGGACAGGGCCAACGAGCAGTACTTC. Its protein product is CASSPLRDRANEQYF.

This clonotype was seen at least ten times. The rearrangement joins TRBV27 to TRBJ1-1; TRBD1 is a possible D gene (6 bases). Germline V gene data show CDR1 as MNHEY and CDR2 as SMNVEV (reference sequence). CDR3 length: 14 amino acids. V lost 6 bases and J lost 1, with 12 bases in between. The CDR3 reads CASSGTPRNTEAFF. CDR3 nucleotide sequence: TGTGCCAGCAGCGGGACACCGCGGAACACTGAAGCTTTCTTT.